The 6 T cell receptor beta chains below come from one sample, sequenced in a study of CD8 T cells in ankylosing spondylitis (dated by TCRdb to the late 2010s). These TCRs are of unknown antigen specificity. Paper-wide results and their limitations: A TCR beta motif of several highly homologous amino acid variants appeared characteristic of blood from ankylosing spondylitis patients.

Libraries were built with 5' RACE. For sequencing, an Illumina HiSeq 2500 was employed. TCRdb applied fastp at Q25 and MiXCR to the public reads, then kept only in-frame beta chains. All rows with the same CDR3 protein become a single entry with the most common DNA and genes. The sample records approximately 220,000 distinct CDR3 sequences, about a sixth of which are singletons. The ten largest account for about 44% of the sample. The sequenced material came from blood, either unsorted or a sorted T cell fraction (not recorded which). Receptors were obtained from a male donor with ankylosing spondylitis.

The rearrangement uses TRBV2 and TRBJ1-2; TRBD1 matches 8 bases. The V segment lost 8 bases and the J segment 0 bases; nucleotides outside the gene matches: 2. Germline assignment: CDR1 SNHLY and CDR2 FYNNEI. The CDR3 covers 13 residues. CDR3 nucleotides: TGTGCCAGCGCAGGGGGCACTAACTATGGCTACACCTTC. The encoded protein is CASAGGTNYGYTF.

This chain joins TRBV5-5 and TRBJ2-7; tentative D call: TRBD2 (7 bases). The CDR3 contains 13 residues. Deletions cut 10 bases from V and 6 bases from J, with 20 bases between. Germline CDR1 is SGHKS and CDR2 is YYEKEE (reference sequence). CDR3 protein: CAGGGGAVGEQYF. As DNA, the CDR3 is TGTGCCGGAGGGGGGGGCGCGGTCGGCGAGCAGTACTTC.

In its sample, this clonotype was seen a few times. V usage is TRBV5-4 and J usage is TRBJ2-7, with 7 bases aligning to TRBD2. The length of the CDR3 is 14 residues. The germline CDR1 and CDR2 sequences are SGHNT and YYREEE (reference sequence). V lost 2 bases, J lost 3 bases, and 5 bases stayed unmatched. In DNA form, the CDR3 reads TGTGCCAGCAGCTTTGGACTAGAGGACTACGAGCAGTACTTC. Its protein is CASSFGLEDYEQYF.

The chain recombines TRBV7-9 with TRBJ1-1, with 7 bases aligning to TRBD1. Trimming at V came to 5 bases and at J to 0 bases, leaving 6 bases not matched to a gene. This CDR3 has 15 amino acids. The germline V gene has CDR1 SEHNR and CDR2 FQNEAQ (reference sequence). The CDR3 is CASSGRDSLNTEAFF. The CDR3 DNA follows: TGTGCCAGCAGCGGACGGGACAGTCTGAACACTGAAGCTTTCTTT.

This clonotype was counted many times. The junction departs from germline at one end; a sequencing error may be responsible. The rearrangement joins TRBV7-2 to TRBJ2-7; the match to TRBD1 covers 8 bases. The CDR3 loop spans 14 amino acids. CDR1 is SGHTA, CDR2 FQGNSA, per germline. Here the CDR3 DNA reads TGCGCCAGCAGCTTCGGACAGGGTGGGTACGAGCAGTACTTC. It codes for CASSFGQGGYEQYF.

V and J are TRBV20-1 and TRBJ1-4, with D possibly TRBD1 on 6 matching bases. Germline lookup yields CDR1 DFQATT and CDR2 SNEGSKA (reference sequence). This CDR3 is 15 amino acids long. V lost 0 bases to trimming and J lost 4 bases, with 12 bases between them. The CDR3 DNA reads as TGCAGTGCTAGAGATCTTCTGGACAGTAATGAAAAACTGTTTTTT. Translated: CSARDLLDSNEKLFF.